The 12 T cell receptor beta chains below all came from one sample that was sequenced in a study of T cell therapy after organ transplantation. TCRdb's table, derived via immunoSEQ multiplex PCR, lists solely in-frame clones and lacks some. Altogether approximately 20,000 clones are present, roughly four fifths being singletons, with the ten largest covering around a tenth. This sample's time point: 4-8 weeks after completion of therapy. These TCRs' antigens remain unknown. The sample consisted of CD8+ T cells from blood, taken after autologous CMV-specific T cell therapy. The receptors originated from a human patient who had received a solid organ transplant and had CMV disease. Some of these T cells may belong to the graft donor.

CDR3 sequence reads: CASSPWGKETQYF. Written as DNA, the CDR3 is TGTGCCAGCAGCCCCTGGGGTAAGGAGACCCAGTACTTC. The rearrangement links TRBV7-3 to TRBJ2-5; D gene ambiguous. V lost 5 bases, J lost 5 bases, and 12 bases lay in between. Germline V CDR1 and CDR2: SGHTA, FQGTGA. The CDR3 extends over 13 amino acids.

This chain links TRBV15 with TRBJ1-2, with 7 nucleotides matching TRBD1. J was trimmed by 8 bases and V by 0 bases; bases with no gene match: 3. The CDR3 covers 13 residues. The germline gives CDR1 LNHNV, CDR2 YYDKDF (reference sequence). CDR3 coding DNA: TGTGCCACCAGCAGAGATCGGGGACAGGGCTACACCTTC. Translation gives CATSRDRGQGYTF. The full variable domain, completed using reference TRBV15 and TRBJ1-2, is DAMVIQNPRYQVTQFGKPVTLSCSQTLNHNVMYWYQQKSSQAPKLLFHYYDKDFNNEADTPDNFQSRRPNTSFCFLDIRSPGLGDTAMYLCATSRDRGQGYTFGSGTRLTVV.

Note on this clone: A read error may account for a junction end that differs from germline. J is TRBJ2-3 and V is TRBV2; 11 nucleotides agree with TRBD1. The germline gives CDR1 SNHLY, CDR2 FYNNEI. The CDR3 runs to 15 residues. The CDR3, as DNA: TGTGCCAGCAGAGAAGGGACAGGGGGGTCAGATACGCAGTATTTT. This sequence encodes CASREGTGGSDTQYF.

This clone was found a few times. The CDR3 reads CASSFSGVSNYGYTF. In DNA, the CDR3 is TGTGCCAGCAGCTTTAGCGGGGTGTCGAACTATGGCTACACCTTC. The J gene is TRBJ1-2, the V gene TRBV11-2; D gene ambiguous. V was shortened by 3 bases and J by 2 bases, with 13 bases between the two germline ends. Germline V CDR1 and CDR2: SGHAT, FQNNGV. This CDR3 comprises 15 residues.

V gene TRBV6-4 combines with J gene TRBJ1-2; possible D gene TRBD1, 5 bases. V gave up 6 bases and J gave up 2 bases, with 10 bases separating them. This CDR3 comprises 13 residues. Germline CDR1 reads MRHNA; CDR2 reads SNTAGT. This CDR3 reads CASSPGTNYGYTF. The CDR3 DNA is TGTGCCAGCAGCCCCGGGACGAACTATGGCTACACCTTC.

This clone has just one count. At one end the junction does not follow the germline gene, possibly because of a read error. This chain connects TRBV14 to TRBJ2-5; possibly TRBD2 for D (5 bases). Looked up from germline, CDR1 is SGHDN and CDR2 is FVKESK. The CDR3 covers 13 residues. CDR3 residues: CVSASLDWETQYF. The CDR3 DNA reads TGTGTCAGCGCCAGTCTGGACTGGGAGACCCAGTACTTC.

The chain recombines TRBV14 with TRBJ2-5, with a possible D match to TRBD2 (5 bases). Germline CDR1 and CDR2: SGHDN and FVKESK. Trimming removed 8 bases from V and 5 bases from J, with 15 bases in between. CDR3 length: 13 amino acids. This CDR3 reads CASASLDWETQYF. Written as DNA, the CDR3 is TGTGCCAGCGCCAGTCTGGACTGGGAGACCCAGTACTTC.

This chain joins TRBV27 and TRBJ2-3, with unresolved D. V dropped 8 bases and J dropped 0 bases, with 6 bases sitting between them. Germline V CDR1 and CDR2: MNHEY, SMNVEV (reference sequence). The CDR3 extends over 12 amino acids. The CDR3 spells CASGFSTDTQYF. The DNA of the CDR3 is TGTGCCAGCGGCTTTAGCACAGATACGCAGTATTTT.

CDR3 in DNA: TGCAGCGTTGAAGGGCGGGAGGGCTCCTACAATGAGCAGTTCTTC. Its protein is CSVEGREGSYNEQFF. This sequence joins TRBV29-1 and TRBJ2-1; TRBD2 agrees at 9 bases. This CDR3 contains 15 residues. Germline V lookup: CDR1 SQVTM, CDR2 ANQGSEA. Trimming took 1 base from V and 0 from J; bases not matched to a gene: 1.

This chain joins TRBV19 and TRBJ1-2, with 11 bases that match TRBD1. The junction had 4 bases not matched to a gene; V was cut back by 8 bases and J by 8 bases. Germline CDR1 is LNHDA and CDR2 is SQIVND (reference sequence). There are 12 residues in the CDR3. The CDR3 DNA follows: TGTGCCAGTGGACAGGGGGCTGCGGGCTACACCTTC. Translated, it gives CASGQGAAGYTF.

The V call is TRBV7-9, the J call TRBJ2-3, with 10 positions matching TRBD1. V trimming: 4 bases; J trimming: 6 bases; junction bases outside the gene matches: 7. The V gene's germline CDR1 is SEHNR and CDR2 FQNEAQ (reference sequence). This CDR3 region has 15 residues. The CDR3 sequence: CASSSGTGEMDTQYF. The CDR3 DNA reads TGTGCCAGCAGCTCCGGGACAGGGGAAATGGATACGCAGTATTTT.

The CDR3 spells CAISVGLASEQFF. In DNA form, the CDR3 reads TGTGCCATCAGCGTTGGACTAGCCAGTGAGCAGTTCTTC. J is TRBJ2-1 and V is TRBV10-3; TRBD2 aligns across 8 bases. V was pared by 6 bases and J by 9 bases, with 7 bases of the junction left unmatched. This CDR3 comprises 13 residues. Germline V lookup: CDR1 ENHRY, CDR2 SYGVKD.